This T cell receptor beta chain was documented in a study of shared clonotypes between healthy human individuals (dated by TCRdb to the early 2020s). Study-level background: A couple of women and three men aged 18 to 49 years were included in the cohort. Each donor's leukapheresis produced roughly between roughly 0.85 and 9.5 billion PBMCs. Per donor, three plates each were used for CD4 naive and CD4 memory, two for CD8 naive, and one for CD8 memory. Libraries were prepared and TCR repertoires were sequenced by different laboratories using diverse techniques, in order to increase sequencing depth and limit assay-specific biases. The study deeply sequenced blood TCR repertoires of five healthy adults to estimate repertoire size and the extent of clonotype sharing between individuals.

The donors were healthy, HIV-negative adults who had no recently reported acute infections or vaccinations. Only Caucasian adults living in Nashville, Tennessee, USA were represented among the donors. CD4+ T cells were enriched through magnetic negative selection, after which naive cells were positively selected on CD45RA and the remaining negative fraction served as the memory subset. After blood collection by leukapheresis, PBMCs were isolated using Ficoll-Histopaque density gradient centrifugation and then cryopreserved in the vapor phase of liquid nitrogen. Analytical flow cytometry was used to check the purity and quantity of every magnetically sorted T cell population. Genomic DNA was isolated from every sorted fraction and measured by UV absorbance on a Nanodrop 2000c. Using the deep immunoSEQ assay, TCR CDR3 regions were amplified from genomic DNA by multiplex PCR. For each cell subset, the extracted genomic DNA was distributed evenly across all wells of several immunoSEQ 96-well plates, and each plate served as one replicate. Each replicate PCR for sorted subsets received roughly 200 ng genomic DNA, equal to about 30,000 T cell genomes. Purified libraries were quantified with a Qubit 3.0 fluorometer, sized on a Bioanalyzer 2100, and re-quantified with the KAPA Library Quantification kit. Every immunoSEQ 96-well plate was sequenced on a separate single-read 150-cycle Illumina NextSeq 550 flow cell. Per the authors' processing: Because the immunoSEQ output included only junctional sequences and no quality scores, the filtering could not be the same as the filtering used for full-length reads. To assign V/J genes and CDR3, sequences were annotated using PyIR, a Python wrapper for IgBLAST v1.9, with IMGT germline references. Any read was removed if the V/J assignment was weak (E-value above 1e-6), the CDR3 was missing, or the read contained stop codons, out-of-frame junctions, or ambiguous translated residues. V3J clonotypes were defined as sequences sharing an identical inferred V gene, J gene, and CDR3 amino acid sequence. Percentage overlap between repertoires was computed as shared unique clonotypes divided by the size of the smaller repertoire. Richness of each repertoire was evaluated using RTK rarefaction, the Chao1 estimator, and Recon v2.1 estimates of unobserved clonotypes. Generation probabilities were computed with OLGA for all TCRbeta clonotypes obtained by the gDNA method from several donors. The source is immuneACCESS, and TCRdb retained only in-frame sequences with V and J called. Part of the clones is not carried over; for the studies checked, unresolved V genes explain less than half of this, and the remainder is unexplained. Clone size and the V and J calls come from that table; the DNA yielded D and trimming. The sample table shows over 1.5 million clones, and under 99% are seen once. The top ten clonotypes cover 0.45% of the sample.

As regards this clone: Its antigen target is currently unknown. Per-base qualities were not stored, and no clone one base away is much larger.

Overall results and qualifications from the work: Based on pairwise subsampling, the degree of clonotype sharing among donors was expected to be affected by sequencing depth. Clonotypes shared by all four sorted-subset donors showed higher generation probabilities than non-shared clonotypes. When several donors were compared, the shared fraction of clonotypes was 5% to 6.5% for naive CD4, 3.5% for naive CD8, about 2.4% for memory CD4, and 0.4% for memory CD8. Sampling was limited to blood, and TCR repertoires in tissue likely differ from TCR repertoires in blood. Because the study included only a small number of donors, the genetic and exposure-history diversity represented was limited. Incomplete sequencing was indicated by rarefaction of sorted-subset datasets, despite the large sequencing depth. Larger estimated clonotype richness was generally found for naive subsets than for memory subsets.

The CDR3 goes from the cysteine to the phenylalanine over 16 residues. The retained sequence is limited to the CDR3, 48 bases, with the frame set at the first base. As encoded in the germline V gene (reference sequence), CDR1 is LNHNV while CDR2 is YYDKDF. V loses 3 bases, J loses 5 bases, and the germline ends lie 16 bases apart. The chain is made from TRBV15 and TRBJ2-2; TRBD1 might be the D gene, on 5 matching bases. The clonotype comes from a young man in good health. The sequenced sample was naive CD4+ T cells sorted from blood. Read against the paper, the sample's cell subset or site label means: CD45RA+ positively selected. The CDR3 here reads CATSRATGISTGELFF. The DNA sequence is given as TGTGCCACCAGCAGGGCAACAGGCATATCGACCGGGGAGCTGTTTTTT.